This TCR beta chain emerged from a study of T cells after yellow fever vaccination. Study results and caveats: Some clonotypes, a small share, were shared between CD4 and CD8 compartments. On re-exposure, the response was weaker but peaked faster, at day 5 versus 15. Abundant bulk-derived clonotypes could contaminate FACS-sorted repertoires.

This CDR3 region has 11 residues. The germline CDR1 and CDR2 sequences are DFQATT and SNEGSKA (reference sequence). V lost 4 bases and J lost 3, with 7 bases in between. This clonotype was counted a few times. Antigen specificity is unknown. 5'RACE template switching produced TCR cDNA carrying a universal primer site and UMIs. TCRdb recomputed calls from the 5' RACE reads with MiXCR, one row per CDR3 protein. The sample has about 320,000 distinct CDR3 sequences; around a tenth are singletons. This receptor was identified in a man younger than 30 who received the YFV17D yellow fever vaccine. The sequencing here drew on CD4+ T cells sorted from PBMCs, taken 45 days after the yellow fever booster vaccination. V usage is TRBV20-1 and J usage is TRBJ2-7, with D tentatively TRBD1 (5 bases). DNA for the CDR3: TGCAGTGCTATTGACAGCTACGAGCAGTACTTC. Protein sequence: CSAIDSYEQYF.